Reported below is one T cell receptor beta chain. The data were produced by immunoSEQ multiplex PCR, yet TCRdb's version contains in-frame clones alone and is incomplete. This repertoire shows over 750,000 clones, roughly 96% found once; its top ten account for less than 0.25%. V was clipped by 4 bases and J by 2 bases; unmatched bases: 6. Per germline, CDR1 GTSNPN and CDR2 SVGIG (reference sequence). The CDR3 is 15 amino acids. This entry belongs to a study of shared clonotypes between healthy human individuals. Naive CD8 cells lacked CD45RO, underwent positive selection for CCR7 and left out terminally differentiated effector memory CD45RA+ cells.

The chain has TRBV30 and TRBJ2-1; 9 bases fit TRBD1. The source material was naive CD8+ T cells sorted from blood. The TCR originated in a man aged 30 to 39 in good health. This CDR3 reads CAWITGTGTYNEQFF. The CDR3 coding sequence is TGTGCCTGGATTACCGGGACAGGGACCTACAATGAGCAGTTCTTC.